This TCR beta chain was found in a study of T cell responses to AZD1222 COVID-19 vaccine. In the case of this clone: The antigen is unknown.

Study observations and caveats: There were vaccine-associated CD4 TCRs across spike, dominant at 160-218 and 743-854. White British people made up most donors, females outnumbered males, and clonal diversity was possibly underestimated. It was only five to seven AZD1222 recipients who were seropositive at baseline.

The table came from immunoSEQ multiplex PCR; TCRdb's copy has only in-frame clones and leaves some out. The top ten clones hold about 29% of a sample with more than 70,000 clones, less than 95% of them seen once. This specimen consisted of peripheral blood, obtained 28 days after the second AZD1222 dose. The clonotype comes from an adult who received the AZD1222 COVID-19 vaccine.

The chain's CDR3 is CASSVTLREKLFF. DNA of the CDR3: TGTGCCAGCAGCGTCACCCTGCGGGAAAAACTGTTTTTT. This sequence joins TRBV7-2 and TRBJ1-4; no definite D call. The length of the CDR3 is 13 residues. V was cut by 5 bases and J by 8 bases, with 12 bases left in between. CDR1 is SGHTA and CDR2 is FQGNSA in the germline V gene.